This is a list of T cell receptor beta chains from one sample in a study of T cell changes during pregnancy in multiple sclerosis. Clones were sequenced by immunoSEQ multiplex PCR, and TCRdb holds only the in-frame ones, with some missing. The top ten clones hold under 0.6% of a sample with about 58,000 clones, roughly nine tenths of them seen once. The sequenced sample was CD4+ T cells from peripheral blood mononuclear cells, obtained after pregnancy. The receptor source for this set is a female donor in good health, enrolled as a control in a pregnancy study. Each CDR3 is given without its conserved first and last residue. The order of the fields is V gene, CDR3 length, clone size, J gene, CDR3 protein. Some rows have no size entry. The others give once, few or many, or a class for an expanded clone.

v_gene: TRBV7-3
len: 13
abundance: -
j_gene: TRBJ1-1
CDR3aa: ASSLDFGLNTEAF

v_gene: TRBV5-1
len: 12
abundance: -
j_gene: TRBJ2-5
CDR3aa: ASRGQGARETQY

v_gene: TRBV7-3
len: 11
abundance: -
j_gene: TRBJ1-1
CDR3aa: ASGGGVETEAF

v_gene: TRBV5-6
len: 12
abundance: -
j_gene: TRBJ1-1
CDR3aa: ASSSQTGNTEAF

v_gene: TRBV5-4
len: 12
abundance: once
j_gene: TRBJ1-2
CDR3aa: ASSFTVAGYGYT

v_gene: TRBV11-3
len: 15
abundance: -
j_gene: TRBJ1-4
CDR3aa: ASSSSSRDRVDEKLF

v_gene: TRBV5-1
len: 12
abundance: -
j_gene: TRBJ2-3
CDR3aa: ASSSLDFTDTQY

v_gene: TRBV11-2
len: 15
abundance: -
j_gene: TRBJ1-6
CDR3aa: ASSPIRGSSYNSPLH

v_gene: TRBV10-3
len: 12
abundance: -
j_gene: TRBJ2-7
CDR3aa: ATISAQATSEQY

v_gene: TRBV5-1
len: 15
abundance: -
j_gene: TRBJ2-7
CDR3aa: ASSLYPTGTEVYEQY

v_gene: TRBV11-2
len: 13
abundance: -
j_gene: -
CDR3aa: ASSLGTAGLYEQY

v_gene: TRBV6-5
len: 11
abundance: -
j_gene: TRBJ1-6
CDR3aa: AIDRVIGSPLH

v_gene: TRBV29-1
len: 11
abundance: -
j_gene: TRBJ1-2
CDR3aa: SVITGGAGGYT

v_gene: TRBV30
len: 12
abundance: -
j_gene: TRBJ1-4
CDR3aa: AWEQDRANEKLF

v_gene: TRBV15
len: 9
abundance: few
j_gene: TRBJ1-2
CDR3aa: ATSRGLEPT

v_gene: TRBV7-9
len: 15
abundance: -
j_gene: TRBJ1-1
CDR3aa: ASSAPRQGAGNTEAF

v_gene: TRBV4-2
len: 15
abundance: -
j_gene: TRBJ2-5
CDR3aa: ASSQVIWRQGGETQY

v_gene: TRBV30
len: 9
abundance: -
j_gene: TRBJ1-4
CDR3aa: AWSAGTGLF

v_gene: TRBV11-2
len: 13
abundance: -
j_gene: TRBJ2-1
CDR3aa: ASSLIRGRGNEQF

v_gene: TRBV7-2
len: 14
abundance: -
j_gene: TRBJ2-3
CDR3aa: ASSLILAGHRDTQY

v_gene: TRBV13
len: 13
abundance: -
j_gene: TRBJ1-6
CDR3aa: ASSLTRSYNSPLH

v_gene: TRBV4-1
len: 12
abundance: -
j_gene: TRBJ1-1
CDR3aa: ASSGTVLNTEAF

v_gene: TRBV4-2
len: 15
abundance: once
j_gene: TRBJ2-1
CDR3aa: ASSQDRTGSSYNEQF

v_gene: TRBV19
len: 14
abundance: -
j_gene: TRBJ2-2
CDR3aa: ASSIRTSERSGELF

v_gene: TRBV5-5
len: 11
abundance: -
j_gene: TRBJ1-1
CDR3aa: ASSFSTYTEAF

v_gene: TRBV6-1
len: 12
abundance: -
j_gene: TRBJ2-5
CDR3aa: ASRLAGGTETQY

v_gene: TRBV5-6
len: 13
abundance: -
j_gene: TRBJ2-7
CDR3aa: ASSLWWTGGYEQY

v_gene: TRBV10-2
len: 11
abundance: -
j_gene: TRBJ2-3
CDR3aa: ASRLAATDTQY

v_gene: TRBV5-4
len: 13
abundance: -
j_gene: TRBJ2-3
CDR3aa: ASSFRTGRADTQY

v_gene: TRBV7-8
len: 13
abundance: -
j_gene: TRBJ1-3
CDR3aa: ASSSVYGSGNTIY

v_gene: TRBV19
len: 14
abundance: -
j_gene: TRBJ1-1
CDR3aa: ASSPGQGRGVTEAF

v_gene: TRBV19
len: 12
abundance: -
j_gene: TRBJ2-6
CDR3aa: ASSDSSGANVLT

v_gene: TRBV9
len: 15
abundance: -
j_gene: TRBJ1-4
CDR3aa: ASSVGGGIPTNEKLF

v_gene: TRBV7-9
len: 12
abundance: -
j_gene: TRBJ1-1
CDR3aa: ASSLVPGNTEAF

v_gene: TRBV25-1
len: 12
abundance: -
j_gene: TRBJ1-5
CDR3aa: ASSDPGHNQPQH

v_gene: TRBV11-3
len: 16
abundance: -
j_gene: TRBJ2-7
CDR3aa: ASSLEQGGSPSSYEQY

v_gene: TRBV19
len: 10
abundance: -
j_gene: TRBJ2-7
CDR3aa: ASSISSYEQY

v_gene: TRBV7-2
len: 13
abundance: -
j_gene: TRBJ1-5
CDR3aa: ASSLDRGSYQPQH

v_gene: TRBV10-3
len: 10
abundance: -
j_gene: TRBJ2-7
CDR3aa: ANSGGPGEQY

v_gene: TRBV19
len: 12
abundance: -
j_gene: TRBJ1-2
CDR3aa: ASSIGRESNGYT

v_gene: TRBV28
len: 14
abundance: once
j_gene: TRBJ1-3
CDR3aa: ASRNTGEVTGNTIY

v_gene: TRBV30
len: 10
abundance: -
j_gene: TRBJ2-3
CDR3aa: ACLAGRDTQY

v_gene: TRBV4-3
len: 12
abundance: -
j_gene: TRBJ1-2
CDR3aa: ASRQGQGHYGYT

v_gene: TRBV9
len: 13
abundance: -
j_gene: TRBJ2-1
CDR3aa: ASSFSGGSYNEQF

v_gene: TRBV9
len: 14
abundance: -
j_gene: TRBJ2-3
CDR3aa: ASSEGPLGSTDTQY

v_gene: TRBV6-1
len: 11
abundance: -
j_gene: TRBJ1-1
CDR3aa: ASRTVTNTEAF

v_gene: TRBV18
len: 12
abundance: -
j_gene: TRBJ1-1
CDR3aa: ASSPTLQPTEAF

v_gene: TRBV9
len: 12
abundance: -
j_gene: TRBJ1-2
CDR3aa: ASSRITGGLGYT

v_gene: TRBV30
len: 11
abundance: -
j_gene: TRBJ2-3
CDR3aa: AWATGGTDTQY

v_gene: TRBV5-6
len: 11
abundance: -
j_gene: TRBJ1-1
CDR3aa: ASSLARNTEAF

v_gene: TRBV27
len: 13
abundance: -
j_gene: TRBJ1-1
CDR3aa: ASSHWDRGRTEAF

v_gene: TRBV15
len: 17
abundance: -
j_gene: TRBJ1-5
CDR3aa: ATSRPGQGDPIRNQPQH

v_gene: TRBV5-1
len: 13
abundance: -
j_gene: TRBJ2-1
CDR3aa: ASSPGHRNYNEQF

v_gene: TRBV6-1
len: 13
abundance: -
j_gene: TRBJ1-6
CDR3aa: ASSEATGQNSPLH